This entry is about one T cell receptor beta chain. What it binds is not known. This specimen belongs to a study of cytotoxic CD8 clonotypes in ibrutinib-treated CLL. Study information: Following a median roughly 13 months of treatment, with a range of 6 to 36, response samples were taken.

Sequencing used immunoSEQ multiplex PCR; TCRdb keeps in-frame clones, though not all of them. The table records approximately 42,000 clones, roughly 69% of them present only once. Study-wide results and caveats: Clonality was higher at baseline than in age-matched healthy donors and tracked circulating CD8+ T-cell counts.

Trimming removed 2 bases at V and 2 bases at J, with 10 bases between. The CDR3 contains 15 residues. Germline CDR1 reads MDHEN; CDR2 reads SYDVKM. The sequence derives from a human donor with chronic lymphocytic leukemia. The sequenced sample was PBMCs, obtained after 12 months of ibrutinib treatment. The chain carries TRBV28 and TRBJ2-1; D perhaps matches TRBD2 (5 bases). Here the CDR3 reads CASSLSPGTYNEQFF. For the CDR3, the DNA is TGTGCCAGCAGTTTAAGTCCGGGAACCTACAATGAGCAGTTCTTC.